This T cell receptor (beta chain) was observed in a study of T cell responses to AZD1222 COVID-19 vaccine. Study conclusions and caveats: The CD4 TCRs associated with vaccination extended across spike and predominated at 160-218 and 743-854. Among spike-specific TCRs, nearly half reportedly target unmutated variant regions. Possibly, clonal diversity was underestimated; donors were largely white British and included more females. Repertoires were obtained only post-peak T cell response.

Germline V lookup: CDR1 SGDLS, CDR2 YYNGEE. V trimming: 4 bases; J trimming: 4 bases; junction bases outside the gene matches: 10. The CDR3 sequence is 15 residues long. This clone came up a few times. The target antigen is unknown. Method: immunoSEQ multiplex PCR; TCRdb's copy keeps in-frame clones and lacks some. This repertoire shows 100,000 to 150,000 clones, 85% to 90% found once; its top ten account for around 22%. The material was peripheral blood, obtained on day 0 of AZD1222 vaccination. The J gene is TRBJ1-2, the V gene TRBV9; the match to TRBD1 covers 7 bases. The TCR sequence derives from an adult in good health. The CDR3 nucleotides read TGTGCCAGCAGCATCACCCGGGACAGCCCCTATGGCTACACCTTC. Protein product: CASSITRDSPYGYTF.